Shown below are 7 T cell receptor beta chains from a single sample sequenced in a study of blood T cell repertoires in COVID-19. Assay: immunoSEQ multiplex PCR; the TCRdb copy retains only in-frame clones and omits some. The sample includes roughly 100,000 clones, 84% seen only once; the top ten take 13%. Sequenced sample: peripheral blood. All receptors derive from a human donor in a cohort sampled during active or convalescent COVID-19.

The CDR3 bases are TGTGCCAGCAGTTTAGCGGGATCTGGAAACACCATATATTTT. It specifies CASSLAGSGNTIYF. The V gene is TRBV27, the J gene TRBJ1-3; D not certain. This CDR3 comprises 14 residues. Germline V gene data show CDR1 as MNHEY and CDR2 as SMNVEV (reference sequence). V was pared by 2 bases and J by 1 base, with 6 bases between.

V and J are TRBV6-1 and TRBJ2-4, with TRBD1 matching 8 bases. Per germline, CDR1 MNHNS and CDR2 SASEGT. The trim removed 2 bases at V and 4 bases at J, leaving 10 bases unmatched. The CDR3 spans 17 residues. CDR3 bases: TGTGCCAGCAGTGAAAGTCTTTTTGGGACAGGTAAAAACATTCAGTACTTC. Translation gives CASSESLFGTGKNIQYF.

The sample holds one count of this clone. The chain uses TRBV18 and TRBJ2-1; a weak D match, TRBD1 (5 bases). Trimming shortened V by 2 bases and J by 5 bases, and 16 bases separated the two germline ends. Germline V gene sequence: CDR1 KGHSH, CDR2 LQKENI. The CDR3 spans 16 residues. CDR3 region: CASSPRAGSRDNEQFF. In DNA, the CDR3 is TGTGCCAGCTCACCAAGGGCAGGAAGCAGGGACAATGAGCAGTTCTTC.

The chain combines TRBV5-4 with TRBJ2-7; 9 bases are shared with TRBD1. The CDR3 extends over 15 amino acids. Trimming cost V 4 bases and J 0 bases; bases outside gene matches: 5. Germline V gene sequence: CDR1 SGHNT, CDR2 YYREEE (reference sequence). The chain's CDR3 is CASSLGTGFSYEQYF. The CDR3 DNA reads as TGTGCCAGCAGCCTAGGGACAGGGTTCTCCTACGAGCAGTACTTC.

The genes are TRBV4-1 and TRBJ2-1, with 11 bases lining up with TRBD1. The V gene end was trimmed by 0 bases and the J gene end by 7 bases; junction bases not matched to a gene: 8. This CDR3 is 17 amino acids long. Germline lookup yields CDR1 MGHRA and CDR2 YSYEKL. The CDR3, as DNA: TGCGCCAGCAGCCAAGACCTAGGGACAGGGGGTTTGAATGAGCAGTTCTTC. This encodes CASSQDLGTGGLNEQFF.

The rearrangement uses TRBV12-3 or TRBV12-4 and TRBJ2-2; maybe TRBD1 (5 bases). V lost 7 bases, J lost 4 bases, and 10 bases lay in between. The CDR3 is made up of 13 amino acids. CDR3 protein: CASTITGTGELFF. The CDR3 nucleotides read TGTGCCAGCACGATAACAGGCACCGGGGAGCTGTTTTTT.

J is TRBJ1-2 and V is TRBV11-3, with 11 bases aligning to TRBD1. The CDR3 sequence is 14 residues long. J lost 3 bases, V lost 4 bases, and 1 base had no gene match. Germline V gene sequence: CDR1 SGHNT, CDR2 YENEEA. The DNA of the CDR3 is TGTGCCAGCAGCTGGGACAGGGGGTACTATGGCTACACCTTC. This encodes CASSWDRGYYGYTF.